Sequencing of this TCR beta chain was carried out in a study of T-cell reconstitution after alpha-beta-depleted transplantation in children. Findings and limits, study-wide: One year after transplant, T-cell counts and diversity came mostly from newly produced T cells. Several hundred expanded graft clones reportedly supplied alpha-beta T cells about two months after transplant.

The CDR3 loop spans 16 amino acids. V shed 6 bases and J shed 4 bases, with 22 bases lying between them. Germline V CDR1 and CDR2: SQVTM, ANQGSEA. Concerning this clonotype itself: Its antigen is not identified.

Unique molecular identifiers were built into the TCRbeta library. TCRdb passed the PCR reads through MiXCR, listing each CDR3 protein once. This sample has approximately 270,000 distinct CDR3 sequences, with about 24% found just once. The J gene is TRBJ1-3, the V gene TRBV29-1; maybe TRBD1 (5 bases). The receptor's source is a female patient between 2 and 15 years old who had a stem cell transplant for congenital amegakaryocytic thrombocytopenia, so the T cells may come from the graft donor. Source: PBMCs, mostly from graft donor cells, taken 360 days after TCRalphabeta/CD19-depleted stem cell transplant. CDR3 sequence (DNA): TGCAGCGTGGGGCTAGGTGGCAGCTTAAACGGAAACACCATATATTTT. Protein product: CSVGLGGSLNGNTIYF.